This T cell receptor beta chain originates from a study of CD8 T cells in ankylosing spondylitis listed by TCRdb under 2017. The study in broad terms: The study set out to find disease-linked TCR variants by profiling T cell receptor beta repertoires in ankylosing spondylitis patients and healthy donors. In total, the full study cohort was made up of 108 healthy donors and 25 ankylosing spondylitis patients. Peripheral blood was sampled, and synovial fluid was also collected from ankylosing spondylitis patients.

The reads were generated on an Illumina HiSeq 2500. TCR beta libraries were prepared by quantitative 5'-RACE with molecular barcodes. The original methods were these. Disease-linked TCR variants were identified with a new computational method built on a probabilistic model of VDJ rearrangement. TCRdb trimmed the raw reads at Q25, called clones with MiXCR and kept productive beta chains. Entries are consolidated by CDR3 protein sequence, retaining the most common genes and DNA. The V and J calls reflect TCRdb's pipeline rather than the authors' work. In this sample the table shows approximately 250,000 distinct CDR3 sequences, 32% of which occur a single time. The top ten constitute 4% to 5.5% of the sample. V is clipped by 0 bases and J by 2 bases, and the sequence between their germline boundaries is 7 bases long. Looking up the germline V gene (reference sequence) yields CDR1 GTSNPN and CDR2 SVGIG. Including cysteine and phenylalanine, the CDR3 has 13 amino acids. Just the 39-base CDR3 DNA is kept, in frame starting at base 1.

Overall study results and their limits: According to the report, matched synovial fluid samples from ankylosing spondylitis patients were significantly enriched for the disease-linked clones. Some of the motif variants had been reported before in the synovial fluid and blood of reactive arthritis patients, a finding that suggests common disease-initiation mechanisms. A TCR beta motif made up of several highly homologous amino acid variants appeared to be characteristic of blood from ankylosing spondylitis patients. A CD8+ phenotype was shown by the disease-linked clones, which were found at relatively low frequencies in peripheral blood.

Points on this clonotype: There is no known antigen for this receptor. No much larger clonotype is one base removed from it; base qualities were not supplied.

The sequenced material came from blood, either unsorted or a sorted T cell fraction (not recorded which). The chain is made from TRBV30 and TRBJ1-2; the best D guess is TRBD1, with 5 bases matching. This sequence originates from a male donor with ankylosing spondylitis or in good health (not recorded which). Here the CDR3 is given as CAWSVRGNYGYTF. The nucleotide sequence reads TGTGCCTGGAGTGTACGGGGGAACTATGGCTACACCTTC.